A single sample gave rise to the 7 T cell receptor beta chains below, sequenced in a study of blood T cell repertoires in COVID-19. Profiled with immunoSEQ multiplex PCR; TCRdb holds only in-frame clones, not every one. There are around 50,000 clones in the sample; approximately 83% occur only once, and around a tenth lies in the top ten. Sample: peripheral blood. These receptor sequences come from a man at least 80 years old with COVID-19, enrolled during active disease.

The CDR3 nucleotides are TGTGCCAGCAGCCAGAGAACAGCGGGAAGTTCACCCCTCCACTTT. It codes for CASSQRTAGSSPLHF. The chain combines TRBV14 with TRBJ1-6; D ambiguous. Germline V gene lookup returns CDR1 SGHDN and CDR2 FVKESK. CDR3 size: 15 residues. With 3 bases removed from V and 9 bases from J, the gap between germline ends came to 15 bases.

The chain employs TRBV7-6 and TRBJ2-3, with 10 bases identical to TRBD1. The ends lost 1 base at V and 8 bases at J; junction bases unmatched: 3. This CDR3 region has 14 residues. Germline V gene sequence: CDR1 SGHVS, CDR2 FNYEAQ. CDR3 sequence: CASSLEGQGGTQYF. The CDR3, as DNA: TGTGCCAGCAGCTTAGAAGGACAGGGGGGTACGCAGTATTTT. The entire variable domain, with the rest obtained from reference TRBV7-6 and TRBJ2-3, is as follows: GAGVSQSPRYKVTKRGQDVALRCDPISGHVSLYWYRQALGQGPEFLTYFNYEAQQDKSGLPNDRFSAERPEGSISTLTIQRTEQRDSAMYRCASSLEGQGGTQYFGPGTRLTVL.

The chain recombines TRBV7-2 with TRBJ2-2, with a weak D call TRBD1 (8 bases). Germline V gene sequence: CDR1 SGHTA, CDR2 FQGNSA. This CDR3 region has 16 residues. Trimming removed 5 bases from V and 1 base from J, with 14 bases in between. CDR3 sequence reads: CASSPRGTGNTGELFF. The CDR3, as DNA: TGTGCCAGCAGCCCGCGGGGGACAGGGAACACCGGGGAGCTGTTTTTT.

V and J are TRBV10-3 and TRBJ1-1; maybe TRBD1 (6 bases). Trimming pared 3 bases from V and 1 base from J, leaving 9 bases between. The CDR3 length is 14 residues. Per germline, CDR1 ENHRY and CDR2 SYGVKD. The CDR3 is CAISDQGTNTEAFF. The CDR3 DNA sequence: TGTGCCATCAGTGACCAGGGGACGAACACTGAAGCTTTCTTT.

CDR3 sequence (DNA): TGCGCCAGCAGCTTGGTACCAGATGTGAACACTGAAGCTTTCTTT. Amino acids: CASSLVPDVNTEAFF. This chain links TRBV5-1 with TRBJ1-1; no clear D. CDR3 length: 15 residues. The germline V gene has CDR1 SGHRS and CDR2 YFSETQ. V lost 0 bases, J lost 0 bases, and 9 bases lay in between. Full variable domain (rest looked up from reference TRBV5-1 and TRBJ1-1): KAGVTQTPRYLIKTRGQQVTLSCSPISGHRSVSWYQQTPGQGLQFLFEYFSETQRNKGNFPGRFSGRQFSNSRSEMNVSTLELGDSALYLCASSLVPDVNTEAFFGQGTRLTVV.

The rearrangement uses TRBV29-1 and TRBJ2-1; 8 bases agree with TRBD2. From germline, CDR1 is SQVTM and CDR2 ANQGSEA. Losses at the gene ends were 7 bases for V and 6 bases for J; bases not matched to a gene: 5. The CDR3 totals 12 residues. The CDR3 region is CSGLAGPNEQFF. The CDR3 DNA reads as TGCAGCGGGCTAGCGGGTCCCAATGAGCAGTTCTTC.

The rearrangement links TRBV25-1 to TRBJ2-1; D unclear. With 6 bases removed from V and 6 bases from J, the gap between germline ends came to 9 bases. The CDR3 consists of 12 residues. CDR1 is MGHDK, CDR2 SYGVNS, per germline. CDR3: CASRSVSNEQFF. The CDR3 DNA reads TGTGCCAGCAGGAGCGTTTCCAATGAGCAGTTCTTC.